The source of this T cell receptor beta chain is a study of CD8+ T cells in alopecia areata. Study-wide points: Patients displayed less clarity in TCR sharing than mice, a finding possibly related to HLA. Lesional scalp, especially alopecia totalis/universalis, showed higher clonality than normal scalp.

The trim removed 7 bases at V and 3 bases at J, leaving 3 bases unmatched. CDR3 length: 11 amino acids. Germline lookup yields CDR1 SQVTM and CDR2 ANQGSEA. Researchers gathered lesional scalp punch biopsies and peripheral blood from patients with alopecia areata. Sorting separated CD4+ and CD8+ T cells out of PBMCs. This clone was counted only a few times. The target antigen is unknown. TCR sequencing used cDNA made by reverse transcription of extracted RNA. Method: immunoSEQ multiplex PCR; TCRdb's copy keeps in-frame clones and lacks some. Altogether some 120,000 clones are present, less than 50% being singletons, with the ten largest covering roughly a tenth.

The rearrangement joins TRBV29-1 to TRBJ2-7, with 7 bases lining up with TRBD1. This clonotype originated in a human donor with alopecia areata. Sequenced sample: NKG2D-low CD8+ T cells sorted from blood. This chain's CDR3 is CSADRDYEQYF. Here the CDR3 DNA reads TGCAGCGCCGACAGGGACTACGAGCAGTACTTC.